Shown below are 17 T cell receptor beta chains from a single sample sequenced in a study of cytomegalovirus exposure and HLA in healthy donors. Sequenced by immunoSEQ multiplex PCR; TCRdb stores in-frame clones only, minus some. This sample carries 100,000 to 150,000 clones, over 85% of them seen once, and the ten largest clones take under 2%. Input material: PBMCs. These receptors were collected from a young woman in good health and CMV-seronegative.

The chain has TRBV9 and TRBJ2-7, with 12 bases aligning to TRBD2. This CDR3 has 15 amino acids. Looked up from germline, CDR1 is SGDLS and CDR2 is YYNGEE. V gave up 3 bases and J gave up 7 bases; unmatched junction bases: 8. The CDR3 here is CASSAGLAGSGEQYF. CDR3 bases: TGTGCCAGCAGCGCCGGACTAGCGGGGTCCGGGGAGCAGTACTTC. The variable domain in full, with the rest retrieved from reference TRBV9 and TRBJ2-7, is DSGVTQTPKHLITATGQRVTLRCSPRSGDLSVYWYQQSLDQGLQFLIQYYNGEERAKGNILERFSAQQFPDLHSELNLSSLELGDSALYFCASSAGLAGSGEQYFGPGTRLTVT.

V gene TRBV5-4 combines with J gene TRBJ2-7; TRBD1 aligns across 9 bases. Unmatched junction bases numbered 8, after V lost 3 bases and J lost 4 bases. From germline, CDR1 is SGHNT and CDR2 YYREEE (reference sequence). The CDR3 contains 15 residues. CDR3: CASSSLTGGTYEQYF. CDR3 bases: TGTGCCAGCAGCTCCCTGACAGGGGGGACGTACGAGCAGTACTTC. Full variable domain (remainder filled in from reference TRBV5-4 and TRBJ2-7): ETGVTQSPTHLIKTRGQQVTLRCSSQSGHNTVSWYQQALGQGPQFIFQYYREEENGRGNFPPRFSGLQFPNYSSELNVNALELDDSALYLCASSSLTGGTYEQYFGPGTRLTVT.

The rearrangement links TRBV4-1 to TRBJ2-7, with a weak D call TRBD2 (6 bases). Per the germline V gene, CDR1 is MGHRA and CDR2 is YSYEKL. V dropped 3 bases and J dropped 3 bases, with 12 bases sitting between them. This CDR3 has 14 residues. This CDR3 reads CASSHAQEGYEQYF. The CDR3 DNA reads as TGCGCCAGCAGCCACGCACAGGAGGGCTACGAGCAGTACTTC.

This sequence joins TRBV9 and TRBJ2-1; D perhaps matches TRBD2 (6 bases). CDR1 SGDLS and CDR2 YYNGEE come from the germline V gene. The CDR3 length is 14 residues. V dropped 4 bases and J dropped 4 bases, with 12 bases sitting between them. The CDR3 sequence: CASSPARGYNEQFF. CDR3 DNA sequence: TGTGCCAGCAGCCCAGCCCGGGGGTACAATGAGCAGTTCTTC.

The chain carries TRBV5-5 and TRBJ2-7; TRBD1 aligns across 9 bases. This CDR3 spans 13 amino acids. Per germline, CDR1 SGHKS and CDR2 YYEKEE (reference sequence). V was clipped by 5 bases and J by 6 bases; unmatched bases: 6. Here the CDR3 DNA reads TGTGCCAGCAGAATCGGGACAGGGACCGAGCAGTACTTC. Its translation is CASRIGTGTEQYF.

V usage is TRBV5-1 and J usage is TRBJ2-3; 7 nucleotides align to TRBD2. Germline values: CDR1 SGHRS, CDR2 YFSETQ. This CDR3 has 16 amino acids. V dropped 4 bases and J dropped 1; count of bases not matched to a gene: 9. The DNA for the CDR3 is TGCGCCAGCAGCGACCAGGGAGGGGTCGGCACAGATACGCAGTATTTT. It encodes CASSDQGGVGTDTQYF.

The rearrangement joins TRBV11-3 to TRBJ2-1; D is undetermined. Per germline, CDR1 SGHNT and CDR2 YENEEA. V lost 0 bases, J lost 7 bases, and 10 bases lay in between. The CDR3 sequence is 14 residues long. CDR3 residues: CASSLDLSGNEQFF. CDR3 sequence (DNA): TGTGCCAGCAGCTTAGATCTTTCAGGTAATGAGCAGTTCTTC.

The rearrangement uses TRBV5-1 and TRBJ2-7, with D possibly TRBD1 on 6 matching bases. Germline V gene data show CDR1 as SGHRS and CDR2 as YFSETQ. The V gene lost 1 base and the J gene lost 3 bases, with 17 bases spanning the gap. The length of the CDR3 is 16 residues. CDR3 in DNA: TGCGCCAGCAGCTTGAACTCCCCAGGGGCCGGCTACGAGCAGTACTTC. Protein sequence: CASSLNSPGAGYEQYF.

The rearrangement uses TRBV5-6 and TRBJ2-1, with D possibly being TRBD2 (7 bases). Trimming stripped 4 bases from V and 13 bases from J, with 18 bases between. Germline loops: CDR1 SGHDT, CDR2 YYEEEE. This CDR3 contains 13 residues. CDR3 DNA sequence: TGTGCCAGCAGCCTCGGGGGGCGACTTCACCAGTTCTTC. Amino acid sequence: CASSLGGRLHQFF.

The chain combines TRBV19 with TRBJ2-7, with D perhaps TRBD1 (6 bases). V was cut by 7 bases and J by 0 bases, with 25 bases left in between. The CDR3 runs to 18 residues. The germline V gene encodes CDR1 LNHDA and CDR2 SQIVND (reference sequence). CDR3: CASISGLPGDHNSYEQYF. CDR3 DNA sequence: TGTGCCAGTATCAGTGGCCTACCAGGGGACCATAACTCCTACGAGCAGTACTTC. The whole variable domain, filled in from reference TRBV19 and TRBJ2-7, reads DGGITQSPKYLFRKEGQNVTLSCEQNLNHDAMYWYRQDPGQGLRLIYYSQIVNDFQKGDIAEGYSVSREKKESFPLTVTSAQKNPTAFYLCASISGLPGDHNSYEQYFGPGTRLTVT.

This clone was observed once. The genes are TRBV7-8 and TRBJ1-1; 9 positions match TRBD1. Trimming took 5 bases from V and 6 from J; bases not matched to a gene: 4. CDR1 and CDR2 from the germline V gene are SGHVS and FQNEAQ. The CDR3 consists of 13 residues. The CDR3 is CASSLDRGSEAFF. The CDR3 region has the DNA TGTGCCAGCAGCCTAGACAGGGGGTCTGAAGCTTTCTTT. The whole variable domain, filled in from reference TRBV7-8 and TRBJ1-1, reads GAGVSQSPRYKVAKRGQDVALRCDPISGHVSLFWYQQALGQGPEFLTYFQNEAQLDKSGLPSDRFFAERPEGSVSTLKIQRTQQEDSAVYLCASSLDRGSEAFFGQGTRLTVV.

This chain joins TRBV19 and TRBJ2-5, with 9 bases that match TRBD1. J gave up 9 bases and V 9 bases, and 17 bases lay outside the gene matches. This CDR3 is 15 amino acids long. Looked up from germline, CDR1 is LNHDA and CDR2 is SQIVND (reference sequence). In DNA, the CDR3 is TGTGCCAGCCCCATCTGGCCCGACAGGGGGGGGGCCCAGTACTTC. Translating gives CASPIWPDRGGAQYF.

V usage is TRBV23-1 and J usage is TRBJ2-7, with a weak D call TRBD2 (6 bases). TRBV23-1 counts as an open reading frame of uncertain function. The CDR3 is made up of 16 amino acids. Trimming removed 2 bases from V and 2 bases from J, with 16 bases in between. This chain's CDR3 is CASSQRVRRAPYEQYF. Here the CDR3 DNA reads TGCGCCAGCAGTCAAAGGGTTAGGAGGGCTCCCTACGAGCAGTACTTC.

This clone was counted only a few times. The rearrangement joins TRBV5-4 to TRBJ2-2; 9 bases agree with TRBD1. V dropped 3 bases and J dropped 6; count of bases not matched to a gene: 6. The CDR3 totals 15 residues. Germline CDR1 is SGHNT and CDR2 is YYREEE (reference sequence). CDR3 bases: TGTGCCAGCAGCTGGGGACAGGGTAGTTCCGGGGAGCTGTTTTTT. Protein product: CASSWGQGSSGELFF.

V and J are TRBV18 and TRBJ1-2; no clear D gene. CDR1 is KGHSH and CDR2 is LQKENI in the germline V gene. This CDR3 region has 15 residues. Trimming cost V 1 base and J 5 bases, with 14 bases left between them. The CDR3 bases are TGTGCCAGCTCACCACTCGATACCAGTTCTTATGGCTACACCTTC. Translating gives CASSPLDTSSYGYTF.

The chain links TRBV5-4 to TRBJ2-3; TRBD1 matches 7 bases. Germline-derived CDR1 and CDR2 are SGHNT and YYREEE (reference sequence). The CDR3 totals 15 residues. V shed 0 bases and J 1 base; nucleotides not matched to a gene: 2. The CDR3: CASSLAGQRTDTQYF. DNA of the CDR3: TGTGCCAGCAGCTTGGCGGGACAGCGCACAGATACGCAGTATTTT.

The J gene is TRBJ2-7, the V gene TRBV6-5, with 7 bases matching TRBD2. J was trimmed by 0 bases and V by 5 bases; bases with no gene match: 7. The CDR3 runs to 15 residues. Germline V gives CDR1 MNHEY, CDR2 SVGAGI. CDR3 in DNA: TGTGCCAGCAGTCGAAGCGGGATCGACTCCTACGAGCAGTACTTC. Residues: CASSRSGIDSYEQYF.